This TCR beta chain was recovered during a study of T-cell reconstitution after alpha-beta-depleted transplantation in children. Study conclusions and caveats: As was reported, about two months after transplant, alpha-beta T cells came from several hundred expanded graft clones.

This clonotype was picked up a small number of times. Its antigen remains unidentified. Unique molecular identifiers were built into the TCRbeta library. TCRdb called the PCR reads again in MiXCR, with one record for every CDR3 protein. The data hold about 110,000 distinct CDR3 sequences, with about 6.4% observed a single time. This CDR3 spans 17 amino acids. V lost 0 bases and J lost 0, with 12 bases in between. Per the germline V gene, CDR1 is SGHAT and CDR2 is FQNNGV. The chain employs TRBV11-2 and TRBJ1-3; D gene unclear. This specimen consisted of PBMCs, mostly from graft donor cells, obtained 360 days after TCRalphabeta/CD19-depleted stem cell transplant. The sequence was obtained from a male patient aged 2 to 9 who had a stem cell transplant for acute lymphoblastic leukemia, so the T cells may come from the graft donor. The CDR3: CASSLDLGGASGNTIYF. The CDR3 nucleotides read TGTGCCAGCAGCTTAGATCTCGGCGGTGCCTCTGGAAACACCATATATTTT.